Listed here are 27 T cell receptor beta chains from one sample, sequenced in a study of cytomegalovirus exposure and HLA in healthy donors. Primers for the PCR totalled 60 Vbeta and 13 Jbeta. Sequencing was performed with immunoSEQ multiplex PCR; in TCRdb, only in-frame clones are kept and a portion is missing. In all, the sample yields roughly 150,000 clones. Sample: PBMCs. These receptors all stem from a woman aged 45-59 years in good health and CMV-seronegative.

This chain links TRBV5-8 with TRBJ2-4; 7 positions agree with TRBD1. V lost 0 bases, J lost 0 bases, and 9 bases stayed unmatched. CDR3 length: 18 amino acids. Looked up from germline, CDR1 is SGHTS and CDR2 is YDEGEE. The CDR3 nucleotides read TGTGCCAGCAGCTTGGGTCCTAAGGGGGCCCTAGCCAAAAACATTCAGTACTTC. Amino acid sequence: CASSLGPKGALAKNIQYF.

The V and J genes are TRBV9 and TRBJ2-1, with 11 bases identical to TRBD2. V gave up 4 bases and J gave up 5 bases; unmatched junction bases: 5. The CDR3 is made up of 15 amino acids. Germline CDR1 reads SGDLS; CDR2 reads YYNGEE. CDR3 bases: TGTGCCAGCAGCCTTAGCGGGGGGGCTAACAATGAGCAGTTCTTC. Its translation: CASSLSGGANNEQFF.

The chain joins TRBV7-2 to TRBJ2-1; a possible D gene is TRBD2 (6 bases). Trimming removed 1 base from V and 4 bases from J, with 11 bases in between. This CDR3 region has 15 residues. CDR1 and CDR2 (germline): SGHTA, FQGNSA. The DNA for the CDR3 is TGTGCCAGCAGCTTAGTGGCTAGCGATTACAATGAGCAGTTCTTC. Translating gives CASSLVASDYNEQFF.

The chain is built from TRBV12-5 and TRBJ2-1; 7 bases line up with TRBD1. Germline trimming cut 2 bases from V and 4 bases from J; bases unmatched to any gene: 5. The CDR3 is 15 amino acids. The germline V gene encodes CDR1 LGHNT and CDR2 FRNRAP. The CDR3 region is CASGLQQGTYNEQFF. CDR3 bases: TGTGCTAGTGGTTTGCAACAGGGGACGTACAATGAGCAGTTCTTC.

This rearrangement joins TRBV30 to TRBJ1-5; D call uncertain. The V gene's germline CDR1 is GTSNPN and CDR2 SVGIG (reference sequence). The CDR3 length is 13 residues. V was cut by 2 bases and J by 3 bases, with 8 bases left in between. In nucleotides, the CDR3 is TGTGCCTGGAGTCCGGAGACCAATCAGCCCCAGCATTTT. This encodes CAWSPETNQPQHF.

This chain connects TRBV4-1 to TRBJ2-3; TRBD1 might be the D (6 bases). Germline V gives CDR1 MGHRA, CDR2 YSYEKL. Trimming removed 0 bases from V and 0 bases from J, with 13 bases in between. The CDR3 runs to 17 residues. Here the CDR3 reads CASSQDGGGTSTDTQYF. As DNA, the CDR3 is TGCGCCAGCAGCCAAGATGGGGGCGGAACTAGCACAGATACGCAGTATTTT.

The genes are TRBV9 and TRBJ2-2; D is possibly TRBD2 (5 bases). Germline V gene sequence: CDR1 SGDLS, CDR2 YYNGEE. The CDR3 sequence is 14 residues long. Trimming removed 0 bases at V and 6 bases at J, with 9 bases between. The CDR3 nucleotides read TGTGCCAGCAGCGTAGTTGGGAGCTCCGGGGAGCTGTTTTTT. Encoded protein: CASSVVGSSGELFF.

This chain joins TRBV7-6 and TRBJ1-5, with D possibly being TRBD1 (6 bases). V gave up 5 bases and J gave up 9 bases, with 17 bases separating them. Germline lookup yields CDR1 SGHVS and CDR2 FNYEAQ. This CDR3 contains 14 residues. For the CDR3, the DNA is TGTGCCAGCAGCCAGGGGCAGGGTTACGGGCCCCAGCATTTT. This translates into CASSQGQGYGPQHF.

J is TRBJ2-2 and V is TRBV9, with D uncertain. The ends were cut back, 0 bases at V and 7 bases at J, with 13 bases in the middle. In germline, CDR1 is SGDLS, CDR2 YYNGEE. The CDR3 totals 15 residues. The CDR3 sequence is CASSVDIGEVGELFF. The CDR3 DNA is TGTGCCAGCAGCGTAGATATCGGCGAGGTCGGGGAGCTGTTTTTT.

The chain has TRBV5-4 and TRBJ1-2, with 9 nucleotides matching TRBD1. V lost 3 bases and J lost 5; bases outside the gene matches: 5. Per germline, CDR1 SGHNT and CDR2 YYREEE (reference sequence). The CDR3 extends over 14 amino acids. As DNA, the CDR3 is TGTGCCAGCAGCTCTACAGGGGGCGGTTATGGCTACACCTTC. Its translation: CASSSTGGGYGYTF.

The chain recombines TRBV11-2 with TRBJ2-5, with 11 bases that match TRBD2. From germline, CDR1 is SGHAT and CDR2 FQNNGV. This CDR3 contains 15 residues. J gave up 1 base and V 6 bases, and 4 bases lay outside the gene matches. The CDR3 nucleotides are TGTGCCAGCAGTCCCGGGACTAGCGGCCAAGAGACCCAGTACTTC. Translated: CASSPGTSGQETQYF.

The V call is TRBV11-3, the J call TRBJ2-2; 8 bases match TRBD1. V shed 5 bases and J 1 base; nucleotides not matched to a gene: 9. Germline V gene sequence: CDR1 SGHNT, CDR2 YENEEA. The CDR3 runs 17 residues. This chain's CDR3 is CASSRSGDRGNTGELFF. As DNA, the CDR3 is TGTGCCAGCAGCAGATCCGGAGACAGGGGGAACACCGGGGAGCTGTTTTTT.

The rearrangement links TRBV28 to TRBJ1-2, with unresolved D. The V gene's germline CDR1 is MDHEN and CDR2 SYDVKM. V gave up 1 base and J gave up 10 bases, with 22 bases separating them. The CDR3 length is 16 residues. Here the CDR3 reads CASSLSAGNPSADYTF. For the CDR3, the DNA is TGTGCCAGCAGTTTATCCGCGGGGAACCCGTCCGCGGACTACACCTTC.

The chain has TRBV19 and TRBJ2-3; perhaps TRBD1 as D (6 bases). Trimming left V 5 bases short and J 0 bases short, with 12 bases between. CDR1 is LNHDA, CDR2 SQIVND, per germline (reference sequence). This CDR3 region has 15 residues. The CDR3 sequence is CASSGGTPSTDTQYF. The CDR3 region has the DNA TGTGCCAGTAGTGGGGGCACGCCTAGCACAGATACGCAGTATTTT.

The chain employs TRBV4-2 and TRBJ2-3, with 7 bases aligning to TRBD2. CDR3 length: 16 residues. Germline CDR1 LGHNA, CDR2 YNFKEQ. V lost 4 bases to trimming and J lost 1 base; unmatched junction nucleotides: 8. CDR3 sequence: CASSLSLGGGTDTQYF. The CDR3 DNA sequence: TGTGCCAGCAGCCTCTCACTGGGGGGGGGCACAGATACGCAGTATTTT.

The chain couples TRBV4-1 to TRBJ1-1; a weak D match, TRBD1 (6 bases). From germline, CDR1 is MGHRA and CDR2 YSYEKL. This CDR3 is 16 amino acids long. V was cut by 0 bases and J by 5 bases, with 16 bases left in between. The DNA for the CDR3 is TGCGCCAGCAGCCAAGACCGAGGGGGGGGCAGAACTGAAGCTTTCTTT. This sequence encodes CASSQDRGGGRTEAFF.

This sequence joins TRBV7-8 and TRBJ1-3, with D hard to call. CDR1 SGHVS and CDR2 FQNEAQ come from the germline V gene. V lost 5 bases, J lost 0 bases, and 11 bases lay in between. The CDR3 sequence is 15 residues long. This chain's CDR3 is CASSQPGYSGNTIYF. Here the CDR3 DNA reads TGTGCCAGCAGCCAGCCAGGATACTCTGGAAACACCATATATTTT. The full variable domain, with the rest looked up from reference TRBV7-8 and TRBJ1-3, is GAGVSQSPRYKVAKRGQDVALRCDPISGHVSLFWYQQALGQGPEFLTYFQNEAQLDKSGLPSDRFFAERPEGSVSTLKIQRTQQEDSAVYLCASSQPGYSGNTIYFGEGSWLTVV.

CDR3 sequence (DNA): TGTGCCAGCAGCGGTACGGGACAGGGGATCAATGAGCAGTTCTTC. Translating gives CASSGTGQGINEQFF. This rearrangement joins TRBV7-9 to TRBJ2-1, with 10 bases that match TRBD1. The germline CDR1 and CDR2 sequences are SEHNR and FQNEAQ (reference sequence). V was clipped by 5 bases and J by 6 bases; unmatched bases: 7. This CDR3 spans 15 amino acids.

The J gene is TRBJ2-5, the V gene TRBV19; tentatively, D is TRBD1 (5 bases). The germline V gene has CDR1 LNHDA and CDR2 SQIVND (reference sequence). The CDR3 is made up of 13 amino acids. V lost 5 bases to trimming and J lost 2 bases, with 9 bases between them. The CDR3 loop is CASSADIQETQYF. The CDR3 DNA reads TGTGCCAGTAGTGCGGACATTCAAGAGACCCAGTACTTC.

J is TRBJ2-5 and V is TRBV5-4; 8 bases align to TRBD1. V was clipped by 2 bases and J by 5 bases; unmatched bases: 11. Looked up from germline, CDR1 is SGHNT and CDR2 is YYREEE (reference sequence). This CDR3 has 16 residues. The CDR3 region is CASSFKYGQGRETQYF. The CDR3 DNA follows: TGTGCCAGCAGCTTTAAGTATGGACAGGGAAGGGAGACCCAGTACTTC. The full variable domain, with the rest looked up from reference TRBV5-4 and TRBJ2-5, is ETGVTQSPTHLIKTRGQQVTLRCSSQSGHNTVSWYQQALGQGPQFIFQYYREEENGRGNFPPRFSGLQFPNYSSELNVNALELDDSALYLCASSFKYGQGRETQYFGPGTRLLVL.

This chain connects TRBV7-2 to TRBJ1-2; TRBD1 matches 7 bases. This CDR3 has 15 residues. Germline CDR1 is SGHTA and CDR2 is FQGNSA. V shed 5 bases, J shed 4 bases, and the junction held 10 bases outside the gene matches. This CDR3 is CASSPGQVTSYGYTF. The CDR3, as DNA: TGTGCCAGCAGCCCCGGACAGGTTACCAGCTATGGCTACACCTTC.

The chain carries TRBV6-1 and TRBJ1-5, with D hard to call. The V and J ends lost 7 bases and 6 bases respectively, with 19 bases between them. This CDR3 has 15 residues. Germline V lookup: CDR1 MNHNS, CDR2 SASEGT. CDR3 region: CASTRGGIQAQPQHF. DNA of the CDR3: TGTGCCAGCACCCGGGGAGGGATTCAGGCTCAGCCCCAGCATTTT.

This chain uses TRBV5-1 with TRBJ2-5; 7 bases fit TRBD1. Trimming removed 4 bases from V and 2 bases from J; junction bases left unmatched: 14. The CDR3 covers 17 residues. Germline values: CDR1 SGHRS, CDR2 YFSETQ. As DNA, the CDR3 is TGCGCCAGCAGCGGACTTGGGACAGATCCTACACAAGAGACCCAGTACTTC. Residues: CASSGLGTDPTQETQYF.

The V call is TRBV6-5, the J call TRBJ1-2; TRBD1 matches at 12 bases. CDR1 is MNHEY, CDR2 SVGAGI, per germline. J was trimmed by 8 bases and V by 6 bases; bases with no gene match: 7. The CDR3 length is 14 residues. The CDR3 loop is CASRGQGAHGGYTF. In DNA form, the CDR3 reads TGTGCCAGCAGGGGACAGGGGGCGCATGGGGGCTACACCTTC.

V is TRBV6-5 and J is TRBJ2-2; 7 bases agree with TRBD2. V shed 4 bases and J 6 bases; nucleotides not matched to a gene: 8. The germline V gene encodes CDR1 MNHEY and CDR2 SVGAGI. There are 15 residues in the CDR3. CDR3 nucleotides: TGTGCCAGCAGTTCACTAGCGTGGGAGGCCGGGGAGCTGTTTTTT. Amino acid sequence: CASSSLAWEAGELFF.

V and J are TRBV18 and TRBJ1-5, with 7 nucleotides matching TRBD1. The J segment lost 5 bases and the V segment lost 4 bases, leaving 5 bases of the junction unmatched. CDR3 length equals 14 residues. Germline loops: CDR1 KGHSH, CDR2 LQKENI. Here the CDR3 DNA reads TGTGCCAGCTCACTGGACAGGACCTATCAGCCCCAGCATTTT. This encodes CASSLDRTYQPQHF.

This sequence joins TRBV19 and TRBJ2-5; 8 bases map to TRBD1. The better agreement between TRBJ2-7 and the DNA end casts doubt on the J call. In germline, CDR1 is LNHDA, CDR2 SQIVND (reference sequence). This CDR3 has 14 amino acids. The CDR3 bases are TGTGCCAGTAGGTTACGGACAGGGAGCCACGAGCAGTACTTC. It encodes CASRLRTGSHEQYF.